The sequence of this T cell receptor beta chain was determined in a study of cytomegalovirus exposure and HLA in healthy donors. The CDR3 is 14 amino acids. Unmatched junction bases numbered 12, after V lost 9 bases and J lost 5 bases. The germline V gene encodes CDR1 SGHAT and CDR2 FQNNGV. Worth noting for this clone: The antigen is undetermined.

Broader study findings: Accurate prediction of most subjects' HLA-A and HLA-B alleles from TCR beta sequences was reported. For presence/absence analyses, sequencing depth was assumed to be roughly uniform across donors.

The PCR employed 60 Vbeta primers together with 13 Jbeta primers. Method: immunoSEQ multiplex PCR; TCRdb's copy keeps in-frame clones and lacks some. The sample spans 45,000 to 60,000 clones; the ten largest clones claim approximately 4.3%. This TCR was recovered from a male donor in good health and CMV-seronegative. The specimen sequenced was PBMCs. The V call is TRBV11-2, the J call TRBJ2-7; 8 bases are shared with TRBD2. The chain's CDR3 is CASQIRGGANEQYF. The CDR3 DNA reads TGTGCCAGTCAAATTCGGGGGGGTGCCAACGAGCAGTACTTC.